This T cell receptor beta chain was captured in a study of cytomegalovirus exposure and HLA in healthy donors. The CDR3 spans 15 residues. J gave up 7 bases and V 4 bases, and 13 bases lay outside the gene matches. Germline V gives CDR1 SGHNT, CDR2 YYREEE (reference sequence). About this clone itself: Its matching antigen is unknown.

Notes on the study in general: Highly shared sequence variants in one cluster were likely a sequencing artifact. Immune exposure information available was restricted to CMV serostatus. Cytomegalovirus-associated status was assigned to 150 to 200 TCR beta chains. Later analysis identified a missense DCLRE1C variant that was linked to TCR beta V- and J-gene trimming.

The PCR had 60 Vbeta and 13 Jbeta primers. Sequencing used immunoSEQ multiplex PCR; TCRdb keeps in-frame clones, though not all of them. Of about 200,000 clones listed, approximately 80% are singletons. The source material was PBMCs. The sequence was collected from a boy younger than 10 in good health and CMV-seronegative. V is TRBV5-4 and J is TRBJ1-1; TRBD1 aligns across 7 bases. The CDR3 is CASSHANDRANEAFF. Written as DNA, the CDR3 is TGTGCCAGCAGCCATGCGAACGACAGGGCGAATGAAGCTTTCTTT.